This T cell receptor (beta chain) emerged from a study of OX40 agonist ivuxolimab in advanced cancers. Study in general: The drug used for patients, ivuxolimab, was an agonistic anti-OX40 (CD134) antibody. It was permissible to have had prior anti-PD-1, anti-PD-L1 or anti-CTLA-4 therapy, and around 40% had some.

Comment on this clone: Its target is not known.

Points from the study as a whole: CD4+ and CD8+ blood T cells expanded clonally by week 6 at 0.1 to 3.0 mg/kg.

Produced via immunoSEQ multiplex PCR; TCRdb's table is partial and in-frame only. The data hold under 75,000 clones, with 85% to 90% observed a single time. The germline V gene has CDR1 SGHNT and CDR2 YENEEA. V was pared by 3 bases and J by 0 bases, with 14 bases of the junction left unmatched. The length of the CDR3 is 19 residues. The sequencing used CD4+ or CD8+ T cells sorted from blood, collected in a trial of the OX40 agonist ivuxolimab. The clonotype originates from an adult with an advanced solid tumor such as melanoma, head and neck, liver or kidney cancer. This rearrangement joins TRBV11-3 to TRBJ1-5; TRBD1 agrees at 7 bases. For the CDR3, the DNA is TGTGCCAGCAGCTTTCCCAGGGGGGCCCCTGGATCTAGCAATCAGCCCCAGCATTTT. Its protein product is CASSFPRGAPGSSNQPQHF.